The 15 T cell receptor beta chains reported below all come from one sample, sequenced in a study of beta chain features in type 1 diabetes (dated by TCRdb to 2016 to 2019). The method was the immunoSEQ multiplex PCR assay. The entire amount of isolated RNA was reverse transcribed using the High Capacity cDNA Reverse Transcription Kit, so the sequenced TCRB transcripts were expressed ones. The immuneACCESS repertoire file appears here via TCRdb, limited to in-frame rearrangements. These files lack a portion of the clones; in checked studies, under half of the deficit traces to unresolved V genes, and the cause of the others is not known. This sample is represented by 130,000 to 150,000 clones; about 50% of them were singletons. The leading ten clones occupy 0.35% to 0.45% of the sample. Sequencing was carried out using Tregs from blood. What this sample's cell subset or site label stands for: regulatory CD4+ T cells. The receptors were gathered from a man aged 18 to 29 in good health.

The chain joins TRBV7-8 to TRBJ2-1; TRBD1 is a possible D gene (6 bases). Germline values: CDR1 SGHVS, CDR2 FQNEAQ. This CDR3 has 14 amino acids. V shed 5 bases and J shed 8 bases, with 16 bases lying between them. CDR3 region: CASSPLWGRHEQFF. In DNA form, the CDR3 reads TGTGCCAGCAGCCCCCTATGGGGGCGTCATGAGCAGTTCTTC. Filled out from reference TRBV7-8 and TRBJ2-1, the complete variable domain reads GAGVSQSPRYKVAKRGQDVALRCDPISGHVSLFWYQQALGQGPEFLTYFQNEAQLDKSGLPSDRFFAERPEGSVSTLKIQRTQQEDSAVYLCASSPLWGRHEQFFGPGTRLTVL.

CDR3 protein: CASSRTTGTGANVLTF. CDR3 bases: TGCGCCAGCAGCCGAACTACAGGGACTGGGGCCAACGTCCTGACTTTC. The chain uses TRBV4-3 and TRBJ2-6; possible D gene TRBD1, 6 bases. CDR3 size: 16 residues. Germline V CDR1 and CDR2: LGHNA, YSLEER. Trimming left V 4 bases short and J 2 bases short, with 12 bases between.

The chain couples TRBV19 to TRBJ2-2, with 7 bases identical to TRBD1. CDR1 and CDR2 (germline): LNHDA, SQIVND (reference sequence). The CDR3 has 15 amino acids. J was trimmed by 5 bases and V by 6 bases; bases with no gene match: 9. The CDR3 protein is CASRIRQGWTGELFF. The CDR3 region has the DNA TGTGCCAGTAGGATACGACAGGGATGGACCGGGGAGCTGTTTTTT.

V gene TRBV19 combines with J gene TRBJ2-3; no definite D call. This CDR3 has 13 residues. The V end lost 3 bases, the J end lost 3 bases, and 7 bases lay between the germline ends. The germline V gene encodes CDR1 LNHDA and CDR2 SQIVND (reference sequence). The CDR3 DNA reads TGTGCCAGTAGTATGGGCTTGACAGATACGCAGTATTTT. Amino acid sequence: CASSMGLTDTQYF.

The chain carries TRBV28 and TRBJ1-1; the D gene is possibly TRBD1 (5 bases). Trimming stripped 3 bases from V and 4 bases from J, with 9 bases between. The CDR3 has 13 amino acids. Germline lookup yields CDR1 MDHEN and CDR2 SYDVKM. The chain's CDR3 is CASSFSRVTEAFF. The CDR3 nucleotides are TGTGCCAGCAGTTTCTCCAGGGTCACTGAAGCTTTCTTT. The complete variable domain, with remaining parts taken from reference TRBV28 and TRBJ1-1, reads DVKVTQSSRYLVKRTGEKVFLECVQDMDHENMFWYRQDPGLGLRLIYFSYDVKMKEKGDIPEGYSVSREKKERFSLILESASTNQTSMYLCASSFSRVTEAFFGQGTRLTVV.

This chain connects TRBV18 to TRBJ1-5; D is undetermined. The V gene lost 3 bases and the J gene lost 0 bases, with 9 bases spanning the gap. Germline assignment: CDR1 KGHSH and CDR2 LQKENI. The CDR3 totals 15 residues. The CDR3 sequence: CASSPGQYSNQPQHF. CDR3 sequence (DNA): TGTGCCAGCTCACCGGGCCAGTATAGCAATCAGCCCCAGCATTTT.

The J gene is TRBJ1-4, the V gene TRBV4-3; D uncertain. Germline loops: CDR1 LGHNA, CDR2 YSLEER. This CDR3 contains 15 residues. Trimming took off 1 base at V and 0 bases at J, with 6 bases between the two ends. CDR3 nucleotide sequence: TGCGCCAGCAGCCAAGGGCCAACAACTAATGAAAAACTGTTTTTT. It codes for CASSQGPTTNEKLFF.

This clone has a handful of counts. This rearrangement joins TRBV6-6 to TRBJ2-7; 12 nucleotides agree with TRBD2. This CDR3 has 13 residues. The V and J ends lost 2 bases and 9 bases, in that order; junction bases with no gene match: 2. Germline V lookup: CDR1 MNHNY, CDR2 SVGAGI (reference sequence). The CDR3 DNA sequence: TGTGCCAGCAGTTACGGGGGACTAGCGGGGCAGTACTTC. Protein sequence: CASSYGGLAGQYF.

With respect to this clone: The sample has other DNA sequences that encode this CDR3 too. The chain links TRBV19 to TRBJ2-7, with 7 bases aligning to TRBD1. The CDR3 totals 13 residues. In germline, CDR1 is LNHDA, CDR2 SQIVND (reference sequence). V was pared by 4 bases and J by 3 bases, with 3 bases of the junction left unmatched. The CDR3 is CASSTGQSYEQYF. The CDR3 nucleotides are TGTGCCAGTAGTACGGGACAGAGCTACGAGCAGTACTTC.

This clone was seen more than once but under ten times. This rearrangement joins TRBV7-9 to TRBJ1-2; TRBD1 agrees at 9 bases. V lost 2 bases, J lost 7 bases, and 2 bases stayed unmatched. The germline V gene has CDR1 SEHNR and CDR2 FQNEAQ (reference sequence). The CDR3 sequence is 13 residues long. Written as DNA, the CDR3 is TGTGCCAGCAGCTTAAACAGGGGGCCTGGCTACACCTTC. Translating it yields CASSLNRGPGYTF.

This clone turned up a few times. The rearrangement uses TRBV6-6 and TRBJ2-3, with TRBD2 as a possible D gene (6 bases). Trimming stripped 6 bases from V and 0 bases from J, with 13 bases between. CDR1 is MNHNY, CDR2 SVGAGI, per germline (reference sequence). CDR3 size: 15 residues. The CDR3 sequence is CASRGLTTSTDTQYF. CDR3 in DNA: TGTGCCAGCAGGGGACTGACAACTAGCACAGATACGCAGTATTTT.

This clone was detected once. The chain employs TRBV11-2 and TRBJ2-2, with 8 bases identical to TRBD1. V lost 5 bases, J lost 4 bases, and 9 bases stayed unmatched. The CDR3 covers 16 residues. The germline V gene has CDR1 SGHAT and CDR2 FQNNGV. CDR3 protein: CASSQRTGYGTGELFF. In DNA, the CDR3 is TGTGCCAGCAGCCAACGGACAGGGTACGGCACCGGGGAGCTGTTTTTT.

This sequence joins TRBV2 and TRBJ2-1, with D possibly being TRBD2 (6 bases). Trimming took 6 bases from V and 0 from J, leaving 12 bases between them. The germline gives CDR1 SNHLY, CDR2 FYNNEI. The CDR3 length is 15 residues. CDR3 DNA sequence: TGTGCCAGCAGGGATCTAGCGAGCTCCTACAATGAGCAGTTCTTC. Translation: CASRDLASSYNEQFF.

The chain joins TRBV4-2 to TRBJ1-1; TRBD1 might be the D (5 bases). Germline lookup yields CDR1 LGHNA and CDR2 YNFKEQ. This CDR3 contains 13 residues. V lost 4 bases, J lost 4 bases, and 10 bases lay in between. The CDR3 reads CASSRRGGTEAFF. Here the CDR3 DNA reads TGTGCCAGCAGCCGACGGGGGGGCACTGAAGCTTTCTTT.

This clone has a handful of counts. The V call is TRBV28, the J call TRBJ1-6, with D unclear. CDR1 MDHEN and CDR2 SYDVKM come from the germline V gene. Trimming left V 5 bases short and J 5 bases short, with 13 bases between. The CDR3 extends over 15 amino acids. This chain's CDR3 is CASSPGWSDNSPLHF. CDR3 DNA sequence: TGTGCCAGCAGTCCCGGGTGGAGTGATAATTCACCCCTCCACTTT.